The 21 T cell receptor beta chains reported below all come from one sample, sequenced in a study of B cell selection in AIRE deficiency. Regulatory T cells were sorted as CD4+CD25hiCD127low/negative cells. The protocol was immunoSEQ multiplex PCR, while the TCRdb copy is restricted to in-frame clones and leaves out a portion. Of roughly 26,000 clones listed, approximately 92% are singletons. The specimen was CD4+CD25+ Tregs sorted from PBMCs. All receptors come from a human donor in good health.

The chain links TRBV27 to TRBJ1-2, with TRBD1 matching over 7 bases. CDR1 is MNHEY, CDR2 SMNVEV, per germline (reference sequence). J gave up 0 bases and V 5 bases, and 6 bases lay outside the gene matches. This CDR3 contains 15 residues. CDR3 sequence: CASSPWDRTNYGYTF. The CDR3 DNA sequence: TGTGCCAGCAGTCCTTGGGACAGAACTAACTATGGCTACACCTTC.

J is TRBJ1-5 and V is TRBV19; no clear D. CDR3 size: 15 residues. Germline V gene sequence: CDR1 LNHDA, CDR2 SQIVND (reference sequence). Trimming pared 1 base from V and 2 bases from J, leaving 9 bases between. Written as DNA, the CDR3 is TGTGCCAGTAGTATAGCTAGGGTTGGCAATCAGCCCCAGCATTTT. Translation: CASSIARVGNQPQHF.

This sequence joins TRBV5-1 and TRBJ2-7; maybe TRBD1 (6 bases). Trimming took off 2 bases at V and 5 bases at J, with 14 bases between the two ends. This CDR3 region has 14 residues. CDR1 and CDR2 (germline): SGHRS, YFSETQ. CDR3 sequence reads: CASSLGQGSDEQYF. The CDR3 nucleotides are TGCGCCAGCAGCTTAGGTCAGGGGTCCGACGAGCAGTACTTC.

The chain couples TRBV28 to TRBJ2-3, with TRBD1 matching 9 bases. The CDR3 runs 16 residues. With V trimmed by 4 bases and J by 0 bases, 5 bases remained unmatched. Germline CDR1 is MDHEN and CDR2 is SYDVKM. This chain's CDR3 is CASSSDRGPSTDTQYF. DNA of the CDR3: TGTGCCAGCAGTTCGGACAGGGGTCCAAGCACAGATACGCAGTATTTT. Complete variable domain (other parts from reference TRBV28 and TRBJ2-3): DVKVTQSSRYLVKRTGEKVFLECVQDMDHENMFWYRQDPGLGLRLIYFSYDVKMKEKGDIPEGYSVSREKKERFSLILESASTNQTSMYLCASSSDRGPSTDTQYFGPGTRLTVL.

In its sample, this clone was seen once. The chain recombines TRBV6-4 with TRBJ1-1; D is unresolved. The CDR3 runs 13 residues. Germline assignment: CDR1 MRHNA and CDR2 SNTAGT. V was cut by 7 bases and J by 6 bases, with 15 bases left in between. The CDR3 here is CASINAEGAEAFF. CDR3 sequence (DNA): TGTGCCAGCATCAATGCGGAGGGCGCTGAAGCTTTCTTT.

The V and J genes are TRBV10-3 and TRBJ1-5; D possibly corresponds to TRBD1 (6 bases). CDR1 is ENHRY and CDR2 is SYGVKD in the germline V gene. Between the trimmed V and J ends, which lost 5 bases and 5 bases, there was a span of 16 bases. This CDR3 has 15 amino acids. The DNA for the CDR3 is TGTGCCATCAGTTCTTGGACAGATGGGGATCAGCCCCAGCATTTT. It is translated as CAISSWTDGDQPQHF.

The table lists this clone with a few counts. This sequence joins TRBV19 and TRBJ1-2, with TRBD1 identical over 8 bases. The V and J ends lost 5 bases and 7 bases, in that order; junction bases with no gene match: 6. The CDR3 totals 13 residues. Germline V gene data show CDR1 as LNHDA and CDR2 as SQIVND (reference sequence). CDR3 loop: CASSEGQGRGYTF. DNA for the CDR3: TGTGCCAGTAGTGAAGGACAGGGTCGTGGCTACACCTTC.

This clone was seen a few times. The chain carries TRBV5-4 and TRBJ1-4; a weak D match, TRBD1 (5 bases). The germline CDR1 and CDR2 sequences are SGHNT and YYREEE (reference sequence). V was pared by 3 bases and J by 8 bases, with 11 bases between. The CDR3 covers 13 residues. The CDR3 protein is CASSWDPREKLFF. The CDR3 nucleotides read TGTGCCAGCAGCTGGGACCCTAGGGAAAAACTGTTTTTT. The full variable domain, in which reference TRBV5-4 and TRBJ1-4 provide the parts outside the CDR3, is ETGVTQSPTHLIKTRGQQVTLRCSSQSGHNTVSWYQQALGQGPQFIFQYYREEENGRGNFPPRFSGLQFPNYSSELNVNALELDDSALYLCASSWDPREKLFFGSGTQLSVL.

The chain couples TRBV27 to TRBJ2-1; 8 positions agree with TRBD1. The CDR3 sequence is 19 residues long. Germline V gene data show CDR1 as MNHEY and CDR2 as SMNVEV (reference sequence). V dropped 0 bases and J dropped 1; count of bases not matched to a gene: 11. CDR3 protein: CASSLSRQGRYFSYNEQFF. The CDR3 nucleotides read TGTGCCAGCAGTTTATCCCGACAGGGGCGTTACTTTTCCTACAATGAGCAGTTCTTC.

The genes are TRBV28 and TRBJ1-2; 7 positions match TRBD1. Unmatched junction bases numbered 8, after V lost 3 bases and J lost 4 bases. This CDR3 spans 15 amino acids. CDR1 is MDHEN, CDR2 SYDVKM, per germline. CDR3 region: CASSFMTGLPYGYTF. The CDR3 DNA is TGTGCCAGCAGTTTCATGACAGGGCTCCCCTATGGCTACACCTTC.

This chain connects TRBV6-5 to TRBJ1-5; D possibly corresponds to TRBD1 (5 bases). The CDR3 is 14 residues long. Per germline, CDR1 MNHEY and CDR2 SVGAGI. V was trimmed by 5 bases and J by 3 bases, leaving 11 bases between them. The CDR3 protein is CASSPGRDNQPQHF. The CDR3 DNA reads TGTGCCAGCAGTCCAGGGCGAGACAATCAGCCCCAGCATTTT.

The chain is built from TRBV5-1 and TRBJ2-3, with 15 bases aligning to TRBD2. J was trimmed by 1 base and V by 4 bases; bases with no gene match: 7. The length of the CDR3 is 18 residues. Per germline, CDR1 SGHRS and CDR2 YFSETQ. The CDR3 DNA reads as TGCGCCAGCAGCCGCGGACTAGCGGGGGGGCCGGGCACAGATACGCAGTATTTT. It specifies CASSRGLAGGPGTDTQYF.

V gene TRBV7-9 combines with J gene TRBJ1-1; no definite D call. The V end lost 5 bases, the J end lost 5 bases, and 9 bases lay between the germline ends. Per the germline V gene, CDR1 is SEHNR and CDR2 is FQNEAQ (reference sequence). The CDR3 runs to 12 residues. This CDR3 reads CASSAGLTEAFF. Here the CDR3 DNA reads TGTGCCAGCAGCGCGGGGTTAACTGAAGCTTTCTTT.

The genes are TRBV25-1 and TRBJ2-5, with TRBD1 identical over 7 bases. V lost 4 bases to trimming and J lost 2 bases; unmatched junction nucleotides: 1. From germline, CDR1 is MGHDK and CDR2 SYGVNS. CDR3 length equals 13 residues. CDR3 DNA: TGTGCCAGCAGTGTACAGGGGCAAGAGACCCAGTACTTC. It is translated as CASSVQGQETQYF.

This clone was counted a single time. The chain has TRBV29-1 and TRBJ1-2; D uncertain. V was shortened by 3 bases and J by 0 bases, with 8 bases between the two germline ends. Looked up from germline, CDR1 is SQVTM and CDR2 is ANQGSEA. This CDR3 comprises 13 residues. CDR3 nucleotides: TGCAGCGTTGAGGAGTTTTCTAACTATGGCTACACCTTC. It codes for CSVEEFSNYGYTF.

J is TRBJ1-1 and V is TRBV5-8; 7 positions agree with TRBD1. V gave up 4 bases and J gave up 5 bases; unmatched junction bases: 5. Germline lookup yields CDR1 SGHTS and CDR2 YDEGEE. The CDR3 runs 13 residues. CDR3 protein: CASSRDRVTEAFF. The CDR3 DNA sequence: TGTGCCAGCAGCCGCGACAGGGTTACTGAAGCTTTCTTT.

The CDR3 sequence: CASSSWGARNQPQHF. In DNA, the CDR3 is TGTGCCAGCAGCTCCTGGGGGGCGAGGAATCAGCCCCAGCATTTT. J is TRBJ1-5 and V is TRBV7-2; TRBD1 is a possible D gene (6 bases). V was trimmed by 4 bases and J by 4 bases, leaving 14 bases between them. CDR3 length: 15 residues. CDR1 and CDR2 from the germline V gene are SGHTA and FQGNSA.

V and J are TRBV5-1 and TRBJ2-5; possible D gene TRBD2, 5 bases. Trimming took off 1 base at V and 1 base at J, with 11 bases between the two ends. Germline loops: CDR1 SGHRS, CDR2 YFSETQ. The CDR3 extends over 15 amino acids. CDR3 amino acids: CASSLSSGPQETQYF. The CDR3 region has the DNA TGCGCCAGCAGCTTGTCAAGCGGACCCCAAGAGACCCAGTACTTC.

The rearrangement joins TRBV5-6 to TRBJ1-1; 7 bases map to TRBD1. This CDR3 has 17 amino acids. In germline, CDR1 is SGHDT, CDR2 YYEEEE. Germline trimming cut 4 bases from V and 4 bases from J; bases unmatched to any gene: 16. The CDR3 DNA sequence: TGTGCCAGCAGCCCTTACGTAGAGGGGGCATATCGCACTGAAGCTTTCTTT. Its protein is CASSPYVEGAYRTEAFF.

The DNA of the CDR3 is TGTGCCAGTAGATATGGCATAGTTTCAGGGGGCAACTATGGCTACACCTTC. Translated: CASRYGIVSGGNYGYTF. The chain couples TRBV19 to TRBJ1-2; 8 bases line up with TRBD1. Germline V gene lookup returns CDR1 LNHDA and CDR2 SQIVND (reference sequence). V lost 6 bases, J lost 2 bases, and 14 bases stayed unmatched. This CDR3 is 17 amino acids long.

DNA for the CDR3: TGTGCCAGCAGCCTCCACCTAGCGAAAGATACGCAGTATTTT. This gives the protein CASSLHLAKDTQYF. This chain links TRBV7-2 with TRBJ2-3; a weak D match, TRBD2 (6 bases). Germline V gene data show CDR1 as SGHTA and CDR2 as FQGNSA. Trimming cost V 5 bases and J 5 bases, with 14 bases left between them. The CDR3 loop spans 14 amino acids.